This entry concerns a single T cell receptor beta chain. This entry belongs to a study of control samples from healthy donors and cancer patients. Sequenced by immunoSEQ multiplex PCR; TCRdb stores in-frame clones only, minus some. The sample carries tens of thousands of clones, roughly 90% recorded once. Germline V gene sequence: CDR1 LGHDT, CDR2 YNNKEL (reference sequence). This CDR3 has 13 amino acids. V gave up 10 bases and J gave up 1 base, with 10 bases separating them. Sequences were obtained from blood. This clonotype was obtained from a woman between 65 and 79 years old in good health. The chain carries TRBV3-1 (or the pseudogene TRBV3-2) and TRBJ2-2, with unresolved D. This chain's CDR3 is CATQTGNTGELFF. Here the CDR3 DNA reads TGTGCCACCCAGACGGGGAACACCGGGGAGCTGTTTTTT.